The 12 T cell receptor beta chains given below trace back to one sample, sequenced in a study of cytomegalovirus exposure and HLA in healthy donors. Researchers ran the PCR with 60 Vbeta and 13 Jbeta primers. Method: immunoSEQ multiplex PCR; TCRdb's copy keeps in-frame clones and lacks some. This table has about 200,000 clones, approximately 86% appearing once. Sequencing input: PBMCs. The receptors come from a woman younger than 45 in good health and CMV-seronegative.

The chain employs TRBV6-1 and TRBJ2-1, with D perhaps matching TRBD2 (5 bases). Trimming removed 7 bases at V and 5 bases at J, with 18 bases between. Germline V gene sequence: CDR1 MNHNS, CDR2 SASEGT. The CDR3 sequence is 15 residues long. The CDR3 sequence is CASILGVAVHNEQFF. Written as DNA, the CDR3 is TGTGCCAGCATCCTCGGGGTAGCAGTCCACAATGAGCAGTTCTTC.

The chain employs TRBV5-1 and TRBJ2-7, with 12 bases lining up with TRBD2. From germline, CDR1 is SGHRS and CDR2 YFSETQ. The V and J ends lost 3 bases and 12 bases, in that order; junction bases with no gene match: 10. CDR3 length equals 14 residues. CDR3 sequence reads: CASSSSPSGRELYF. CDR3 nucleotides: TGCGCCAGCAGCTCTAGTCCTAGCGGGAGGGAACTGTACTTC.

This chain links TRBV14 with TRBJ2-3, with 15 bases fitting TRBD2. V dropped 5 bases and J dropped 4; count of bases not matched to a gene: 13. This CDR3 spans 19 amino acids. Per germline, CDR1 SGHDN and CDR2 FVKESK. Here the CDR3 reads CASSRTSGRALTGADTQYF. Written as DNA, the CDR3 is TGTGCCAGCAGCAGGACTAGCGGGAGGGCCCTGACGGGGGCAGATACGCAGTATTTT.

In its sample, this clone was seen once. This chain joins TRBV7-8 and TRBJ1-4, with D maybe TRBD1 (6 bases). V was shortened by 2 bases and J by 8 bases, with 12 bases between the two germline ends. The CDR3 has 14 residues. Germline loops: CDR1 SGHVS, CDR2 FQNEAQ. CDR3 region: CASSLLAGEEKLFF. The CDR3 nucleotides are TGTGCCAGCAGCTTATTGGCAGGGGAAGAAAAACTGTTTTTT.

This sequence joins TRBV5-6 and TRBJ2-1; 7 nucleotides align to TRBD1. The junction had 8 bases not matched to a gene; V was cut back by 0 bases and J by 5 bases. The CDR3 sequence is 16 residues long. Germline V gene data show CDR1 as SGHDT and CDR2 as YYEEEE. The CDR3 coding sequence is TGTGCCAGCAGCTTGGTGACAGGGATAGTGCACAATGAGCAGTTCTTC. It codes for CASSLVTGIVHNEQFF.

This chain uses TRBV19 with TRBJ2-1; D remains unclear. Germline CDR1 reads LNHDA; CDR2 reads SQIVND (reference sequence). V shed 7 bases and J shed 9 bases, with 16 bases lying between them. CDR3 length equals 13 residues. CDR3 DNA sequence: TGTGCCAGTAAGGCCCAGGTGGTTGGTGAGCAGTTCTTC. Translated: CASKAQVVGEQFF. Complete variable domain (other parts from reference TRBV19 and TRBJ2-1): DGGITQSPKYLFRKEGQNVTLSCEQNLNHDAMYWYRQDPGQGLRLIYYSQIVNDFQKGDIAEGYSVSREKKESFPLTVTSAQKNPTAFYLCASKAQVVGEQFFGPGTRLTVL.

CDR3 nucleotide sequence: TGCGCCAGCAGCCCCCAGGGAGGGCGGGACTATGGCTACACCTTC. This translates into CASSPQGGRDYGYTF. The chain links TRBV4-1 to TRBJ1-2, with TRBD1 as a possible D gene (5 bases). CDR1 and CDR2 from the germline V gene are MGHRA and YSYEKL. The V end lost 4 bases, the J end lost 3 bases, and 15 bases lay between the germline ends. The CDR3 totals 15 residues.

J is TRBJ2-2 and V is TRBV7-2; 7 bases agree with TRBD2. CDR1 and CDR2 (germline): SGHTA, FQGNSA. J was trimmed by 5 bases and V by 5 bases; bases with no gene match: 14. CDR3 length equals 17 residues. DNA for the CDR3: TGTGCCAGCAGCCCCTACCCGATAGGACTAGTAACCGGGGAGCTGTTTTTT. It specifies CASSPYPIGLVTGELFF.

This sequence joins TRBV28 and TRBJ2-7, with D perhaps TRBD2 (7 bases). The ends were cut back, 6 bases at V and 7 bases at J, with 25 bases in the middle. CDR3 length equals 16 residues. Germline V gives CDR1 MDHEN, CDR2 SYDVKM. The CDR3 DNA reads TGTGCCAGCAGCTTGCGGGGGCGCGGATACCTTTGGGAGCAGTACTTC. As protein: CASSLRGRGYLWEQYF.

The CDR3 bases are TGTGCCAGCAGCTTCTCTGCGGATACGCAGTATTTT. Translating gives CASSFSADTQYF. The chain links TRBV7-9 to TRBJ2-3; D not resolved. Germline assignment: CDR1 SEHNR and CDR2 FQNEAQ (reference sequence). The CDR3 has 12 amino acids. The V gene lost 3 bases and the J gene lost 6 bases, with 7 bases spanning the gap.

The chain uses TRBV27 and TRBJ1-2; TRBD1 matches 9 bases. From germline, CDR1 is MNHEY and CDR2 SMNVEV (reference sequence). CDR3 length: 12 amino acids. The V segment lost 6 bases and the J segment 10 bases; nucleotides outside the gene matches: 6. This CDR3 is CASRNRGQDYTF. The CDR3 DNA sequence: TGTGCCAGCAGGAACAGGGGGCAGGACTACACCTTC.

This clone is a singleton in its sample. This sequence joins TRBV6-5 and TRBJ2-1, with D perhaps matching TRBD2 (6 bases). CDR1 MNHEY and CDR2 SVGAGI come from the germline V gene. Trimming left V 5 bases short and J 7 bases short, with 9 bases between. The CDR3 covers 12 residues. CDR3 region: CASSGGRNEQFF. CDR3 DNA: TGTGCCAGCAGTGGTGGGAGGAATGAGCAGTTCTTC.